This TCR beta chain was sequenced in a study of blood T cell repertoires in COVID-19. This CDR3 is 16 amino acids long. J lost 5 bases, V lost 3 bases, and 10 bases had no gene match. CDR1 LNHDA and CDR2 SQIVND come from the germline V gene (reference sequence). Participant ages covered about 18 to 90 years across approximately 25 US areas. Cohorts were based on clinical histories the participants reported. The data were produced by immunoSEQ multiplex PCR, yet TCRdb's version contains in-frame clones alone and is incomplete. Seen here are over 250,000 clones, around nine tenths observed once, and the top ten hold roughly 2.5%.

The material sequenced was PBMCs or T cells enriched from blood (not recorded which). The clonotype comes from a man in his 60s who had recovered from COVID-19. This sequence joins TRBV19 and TRBJ1-5; 7 bases fit TRBD1. The CDR3 coding sequence is TGTGCCAGTAGTATCGCGACAGGGACCATCCATCAGCCCCAGCATTTT. This translates into CASSIATGTIHQPQHF. Full variable domain (missing parts from reference TRBV19 and TRBJ1-5): DGGITQSPKYLFRKEGQNVTLSCEQNLNHDAMYWYRQDPGQGLRLIYYSQIVNDFQKGDIAEGYSVSREKKESFPLTVTSAQKNPTAFYLCASSIATGTIHQPQHFGDGTRLSIL.